This T cell receptor (beta chain) was sequenced in a study of blood T cell repertoires in COVID-19. Overall study context: The cDNA or gDNA used as material had been derived from T cells, B-cell-depleted T cells, or PBMCs.

This clone appeared a single time. J gave up 3 bases and V 0 bases, and 13 bases lay outside the gene matches. This CDR3 comprises 18 residues. From germline, CDR1 is LGHNA and CDR2 YSLEER. The data were produced by immunoSEQ multiplex PCR, yet TCRdb's version contains in-frame clones alone and is incomplete. The sample consists of about 120,000 clones, roughly 89% of them appearing once. Specimen: peripheral blood. J is TRBJ2-7 and V is TRBV4-3, with 8 bases matching TRBD1. The source is a woman aged 50 to 60 with acute or convalescent COVID-19. As DNA, the CDR3 is TGCGCCAGCAGCCAAGACTTTACAGGACAGGGCTCAAACTACGAGCAGTACTTC. Amino acid sequence: CASSQDFTGQGSNYEQYF.